This T cell receptor (beta chain) was identified during a study of blood T cell repertoires in COVID-19. Study at large: Samples came from the United States, Italy and Spain, spanning acute and convalescent COVID-19. T cells, B-cell-depleted T cells, or PBMCs supplied cDNA or gDNA.

Original data processing: Using reference gene primer amplification, nucleated cell counts were estimated. Profiling relied on immunoSEQ multiplex PCR, and the TCRdb table lists in-frame clones only, not all of them. The V and J calls and clone size come from that table; D and trimming were worked out from the DNA. The sample has approximately 74,000 clones; more than 85% are singletons. Germline V gene data show CDR1 as MDHEN and CDR2 as SYDVKM. The CDR3 extends over 15 amino acids. The V and J ends lost 5 bases and 3 bases respectively, with 16 bases between them. The sequencing input was peripheral blood. This rearrangement joins TRBV28 to TRBJ2-5, with D perhaps TRBD2 (6 bases). This TCR was sampled from a woman aged 55-70 years with active COVID-19. The CDR3, as DNA: TGTGCCAGCAGTCCCTCCGGGACTGGAAAAGAGACCCAGTACTTC. The encoded protein is CASSPSGTGKETQYF.